This T cell receptor beta chain was observed in a study of glioma-infiltrating T cells after dendritic cell vaccination. Study-wide points: The cohort had few patients with full blood and tumor sets. Patients with more pretreatment TILs had longer time to progression and survival.

The primer mix had 60 V beta and 13 J beta primers. Measured with immunoSEQ multiplex PCR; TCRdb has only the in-frame clones, and not every one. The data show about 96,000 clones, about 80% seen once. This clone was detected only a few times. Its antigen is still unknown. One end of the junction does not line up with germline, which may come from a read error. Isocitrate dehydrogenase mutation was absent in all glioblastoma patients. The sample here was blood, taken before dendritic cell vaccination. The sequence derives from a human donor with glioblastoma.

This chain's CDR3 is CATNPREPLSF. DNA for the CDR3: TGTGCCACAAACCCTCGGGAGCCCTTGTCCTTC. The V call is TRBV2, the J call TRBJ1-2; no clear D gene. The CDR3 length is 11 residues. Germline CDR1 is SNHLY and CDR2 is FYNNEI.